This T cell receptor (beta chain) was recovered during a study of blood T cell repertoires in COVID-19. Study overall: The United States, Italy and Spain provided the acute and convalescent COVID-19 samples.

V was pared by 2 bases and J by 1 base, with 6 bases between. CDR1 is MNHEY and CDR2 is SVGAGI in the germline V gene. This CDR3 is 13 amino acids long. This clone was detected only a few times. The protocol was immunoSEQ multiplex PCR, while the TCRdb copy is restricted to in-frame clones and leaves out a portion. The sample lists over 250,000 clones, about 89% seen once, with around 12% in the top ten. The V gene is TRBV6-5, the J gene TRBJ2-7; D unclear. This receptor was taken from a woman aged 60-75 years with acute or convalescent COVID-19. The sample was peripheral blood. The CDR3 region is CASSYEQSYEQYF. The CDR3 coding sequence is TGTGCCAGCAGTTACGAACAGTCCTACGAGCAGTACTTC.